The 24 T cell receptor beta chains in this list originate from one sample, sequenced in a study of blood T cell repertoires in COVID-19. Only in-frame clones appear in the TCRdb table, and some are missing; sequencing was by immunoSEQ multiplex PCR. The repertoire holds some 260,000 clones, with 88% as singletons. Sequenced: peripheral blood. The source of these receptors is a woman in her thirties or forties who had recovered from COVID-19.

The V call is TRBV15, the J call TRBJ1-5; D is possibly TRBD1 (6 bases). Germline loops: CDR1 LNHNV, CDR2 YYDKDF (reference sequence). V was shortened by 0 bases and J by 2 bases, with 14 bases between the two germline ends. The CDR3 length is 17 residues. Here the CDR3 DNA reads TGTGCCACCAGCAGAGACCGGTGGGGGCTCGGCAATCAGCCCCAGCATTTT. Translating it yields CATSRDRWGLGNQPQHF.

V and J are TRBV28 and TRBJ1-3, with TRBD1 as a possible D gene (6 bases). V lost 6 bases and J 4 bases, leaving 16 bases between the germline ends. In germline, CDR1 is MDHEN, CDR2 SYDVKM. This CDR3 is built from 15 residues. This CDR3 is CASRSTGEGGNTIYF. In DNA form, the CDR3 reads TGTGCCAGCAGATCGACAGGAGAGGGAGGAAACACCATATATTTT.

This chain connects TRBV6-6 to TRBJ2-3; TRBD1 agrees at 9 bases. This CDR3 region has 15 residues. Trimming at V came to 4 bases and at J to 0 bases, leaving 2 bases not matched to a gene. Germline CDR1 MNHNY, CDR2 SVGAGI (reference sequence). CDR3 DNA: TGTGCCAGCAGTTGGGGGACAGGGAGCACAGATACGCAGTATTTT. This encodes CASSWGTGSTDTQYF.

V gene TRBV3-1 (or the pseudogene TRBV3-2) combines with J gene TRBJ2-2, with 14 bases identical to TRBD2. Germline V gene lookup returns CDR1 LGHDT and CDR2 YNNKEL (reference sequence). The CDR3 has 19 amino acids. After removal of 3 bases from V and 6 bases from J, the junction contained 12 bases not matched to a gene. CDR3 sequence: CASSQGTSGSTHLAGELFF. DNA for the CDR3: TGTGCCAGCAGCCAGGGGACTAGCGGGAGCACACATCTGGCCGGGGAGCTGTTTTTT.

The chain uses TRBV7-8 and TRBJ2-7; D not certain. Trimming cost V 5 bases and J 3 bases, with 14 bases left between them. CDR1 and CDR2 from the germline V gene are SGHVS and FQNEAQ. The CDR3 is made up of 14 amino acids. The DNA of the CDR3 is TGTGCCAGCAGCCCGGGTGGTAAGAACTACGAGCAGTACTTC. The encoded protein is CASSPGGKNYEQYF. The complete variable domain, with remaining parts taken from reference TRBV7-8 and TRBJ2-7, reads GAGVSQSPRYKVAKRGQDVALRCDPISGHVSLFWYQQALGQGPEFLTYFQNEAQLDKSGLPSDRFFAERPEGSVSTLKIQRTQQEDSAVYLCASSPGGKNYEQYFGPGTRLTVT.

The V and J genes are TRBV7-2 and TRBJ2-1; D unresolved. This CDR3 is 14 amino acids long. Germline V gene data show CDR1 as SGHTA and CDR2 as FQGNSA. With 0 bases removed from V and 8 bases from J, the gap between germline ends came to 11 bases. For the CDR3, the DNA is TGTGCCAGCAGCTTAGCTGGGCAGTTCCATGAGCAGTTCTTC. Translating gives CASSLAGQFHEQFF.

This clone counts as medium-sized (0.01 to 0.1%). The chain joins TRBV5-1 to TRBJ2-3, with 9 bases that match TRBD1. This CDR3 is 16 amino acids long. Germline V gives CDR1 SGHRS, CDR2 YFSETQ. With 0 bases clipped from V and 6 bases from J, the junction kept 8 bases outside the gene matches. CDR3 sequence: CASSLGTGVPGDTQYF. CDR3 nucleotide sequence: TGCGCCAGCAGCTTGGGGACAGGGGTGCCGGGGGATACGCAGTATTTT. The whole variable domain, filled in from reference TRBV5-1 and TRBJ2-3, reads KAGVTQTPRYLIKTRGQQVTLSCSPISGHRSVSWYQQTPGQGLQFLFEYFSETQRNKGNFPGRFSGRQFSNSRSEMNVSTLELGDSALYLCASSLGTGVPGDTQYFGPGTRLTVL.

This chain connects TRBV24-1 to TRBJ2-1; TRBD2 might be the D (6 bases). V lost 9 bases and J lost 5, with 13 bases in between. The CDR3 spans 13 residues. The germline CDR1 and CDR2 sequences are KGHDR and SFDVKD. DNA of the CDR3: TGTGCCACCCGGGCTCCGGGGGACAATGAGCAGTTCTTC. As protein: CATRAPGDNEQFF.

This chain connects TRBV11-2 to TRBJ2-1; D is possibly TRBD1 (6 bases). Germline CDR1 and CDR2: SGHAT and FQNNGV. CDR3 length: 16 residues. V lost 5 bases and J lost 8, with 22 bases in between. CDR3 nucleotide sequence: TGTGCCAGCAGCCCCCACCGGACAGCCGGGATCGATGAGCAGTTCTTC. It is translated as CASSPHRTAGIDEQFF.

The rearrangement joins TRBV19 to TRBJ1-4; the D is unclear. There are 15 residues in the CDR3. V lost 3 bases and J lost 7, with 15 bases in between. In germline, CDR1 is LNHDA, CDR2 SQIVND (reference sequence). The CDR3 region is CASSMAPRGTEKLFF. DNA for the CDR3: TGTGCCAGTAGTATGGCCCCCCGGGGAACTGAAAAACTGTTTTTT.

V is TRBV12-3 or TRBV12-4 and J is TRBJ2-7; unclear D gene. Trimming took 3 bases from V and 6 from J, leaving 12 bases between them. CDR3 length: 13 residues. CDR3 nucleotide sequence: TGTGCCAGCAGTTTCAGAGTCGGGTTCGAGCAGTACTTC. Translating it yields CASSFRVGFEQYF.

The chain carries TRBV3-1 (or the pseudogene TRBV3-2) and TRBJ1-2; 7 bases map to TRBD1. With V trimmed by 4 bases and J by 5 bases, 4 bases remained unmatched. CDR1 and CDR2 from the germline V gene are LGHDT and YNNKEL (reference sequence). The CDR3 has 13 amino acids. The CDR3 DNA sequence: TGTGCCAGCAGCCCGACAGGGCCGTATGGCTACACCTTC. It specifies CASSPTGPYGYTF.

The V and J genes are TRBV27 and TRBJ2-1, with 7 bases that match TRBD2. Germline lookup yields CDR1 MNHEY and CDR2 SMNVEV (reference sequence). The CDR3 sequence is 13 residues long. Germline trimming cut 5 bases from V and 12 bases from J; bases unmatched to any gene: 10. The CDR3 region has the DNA TGTGCCAGCAGTCACCGTCGCTGGGGGGGGCAGTTCTTC. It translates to CASSHRRWGGQFF.

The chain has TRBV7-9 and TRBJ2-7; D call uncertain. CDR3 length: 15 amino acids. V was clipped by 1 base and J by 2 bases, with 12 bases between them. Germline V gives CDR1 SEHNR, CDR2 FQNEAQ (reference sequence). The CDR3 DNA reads TGTGCCAGCAGCTTAGTGGCGGCCTCGACCTACGAGCAGTACGTC. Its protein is CASSLVAASTYEQYV.

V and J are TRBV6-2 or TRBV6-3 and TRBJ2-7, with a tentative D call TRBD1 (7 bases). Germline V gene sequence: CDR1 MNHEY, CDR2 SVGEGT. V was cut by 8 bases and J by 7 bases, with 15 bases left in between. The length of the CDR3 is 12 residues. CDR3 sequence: CASGPPGGEQYF. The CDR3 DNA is TGTGCCAGCGGCCCTCCAGGGGGGGAGCAGTACTTC.

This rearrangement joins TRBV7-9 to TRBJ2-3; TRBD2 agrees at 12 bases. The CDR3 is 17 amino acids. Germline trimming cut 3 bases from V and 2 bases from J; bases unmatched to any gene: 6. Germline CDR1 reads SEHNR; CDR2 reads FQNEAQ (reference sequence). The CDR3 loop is CASSFRTSGAPTDTQYF. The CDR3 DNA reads TGTGCCAGCAGCTTCCGGACTAGCGGGGCCCCCACAGATACGCAGTATTTT.

This CDR3 reads CASSQASRGTRGDTQYF. In DNA form, the CDR3 reads TGCGCCAGCAGCCAAGCCTCACGGGGTACCCGGGGAGATACGCAGTATTTT. The rearrangement links TRBV4-3 to TRBJ2-3, with a possible D match to TRBD2 (5 bases). The CDR3 extends over 17 amino acids. Trimming shortened V by 1 base and J by 5 bases, and 19 bases separated the two germline ends. Germline assignment: CDR1 LGHNA and CDR2 YSLEER.

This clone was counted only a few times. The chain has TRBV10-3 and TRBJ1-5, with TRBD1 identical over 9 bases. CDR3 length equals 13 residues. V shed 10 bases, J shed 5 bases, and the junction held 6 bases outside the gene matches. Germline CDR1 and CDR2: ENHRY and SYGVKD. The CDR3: CATTGGEDQPQHF. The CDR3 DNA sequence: TGTGCCACGACAGGGGGGGAGGATCAGCCCCAGCATTTT.

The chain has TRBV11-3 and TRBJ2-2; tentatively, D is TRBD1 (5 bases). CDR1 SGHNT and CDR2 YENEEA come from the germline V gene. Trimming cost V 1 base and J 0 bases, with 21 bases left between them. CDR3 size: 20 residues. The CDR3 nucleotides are TGTGCCAGCAGCTTAGGTGCCTGGGGCTATAAACCTACGAACACCGGGGAGCTGTTTTTT. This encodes CASSLGAWGYKPTNTGELFF.

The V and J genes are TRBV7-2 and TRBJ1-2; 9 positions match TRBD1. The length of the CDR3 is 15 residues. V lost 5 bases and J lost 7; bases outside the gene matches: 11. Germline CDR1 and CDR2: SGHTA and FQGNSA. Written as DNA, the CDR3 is TGTGCCAGCAGCCGCCAACCGGGACAGGGAGGTGGCTACACCTTC. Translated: CASSRQPGQGGGYTF.

CDR3 bases: TGCGCCAGCAGCCAAGTTCCGGCAGGCTCCTACGAGCAGTACTTC. This translates into CASSQVPAGSYEQYF. The chain couples TRBV4-1 to TRBJ2-7; no clear D. This CDR3 contains 15 residues. The germline V gene has CDR1 MGHRA and CDR2 YSYEKL. Trimming removed 1 base at V and 0 bases at J, with 10 bases between.

CDR3 nucleotides: TGCAGTGCCGCCGCGTTGGATACGCAGTATTTT. Protein sequence: CSAAALDTQYF. The gene calls are TRBV20-1 and TRBJ2-3; unclear D gene. Looked up from germline, CDR1 is DFQATT and CDR2 is SNEGSKA (reference sequence). The CDR3 is 11 residues long. V lost 6 bases and J lost 6, with 10 bases in between.

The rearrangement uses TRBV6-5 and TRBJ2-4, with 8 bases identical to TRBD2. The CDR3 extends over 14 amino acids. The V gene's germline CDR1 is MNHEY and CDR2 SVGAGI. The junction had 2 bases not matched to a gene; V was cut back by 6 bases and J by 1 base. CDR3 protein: CASRSGSAKNIQYF. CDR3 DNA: TGTGCCAGCAGAAGCGGGAGTGCCAAAAACATTCAGTACTTC.

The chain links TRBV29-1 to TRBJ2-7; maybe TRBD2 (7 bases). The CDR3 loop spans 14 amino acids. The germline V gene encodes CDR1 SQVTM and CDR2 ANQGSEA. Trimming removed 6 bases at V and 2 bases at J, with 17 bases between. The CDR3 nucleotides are TGCAGCGTAGGGGGGGCGGGCGGCCCCTACGAGCAGTACTTC. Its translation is CSVGGAGGPYEQYF.